These T cell receptor beta chains were read from a single sample in a study of chemoradiotherapy in HPV16-positive cancers. Clones were sequenced by immunoSEQ multiplex PCR, and TCRdb holds only the in-frame ones, with some missing. The sample has 40,000 to 60,000 clones, roughly 90% seen once. This sample comprised blood, obtained from a patient who underwent chemoradiotherapy. The receptor set was obtained from a human donor with HPV-associated anogenital cancer. Each CDR3 is given with its conserved first and last residue. The order of the fields is V gene, CDR3 length, J gene, D gene, CDR3 protein. D genes are given only for firm matches.

>TRBV5-1|16|TRBJ2-7|.
CASSLVRPRIASEQYF
>TRBV29-1|14|TRBJ1-1|TRBD1
CSVLGRGRNTEAFF
>TRBV12-1|14|TRBJ1-5|.
CASSPRTAIQPQHF
>TRBV10-3|17|TRBJ2-6|.
CAISVTATESGANVLTF
>TRBV6-1|18|TRBJ2-4|TRBD1
CASSEGTYNDRGKNIQYF
>TRBV10-2|13|TRBJ1-4|.
CASGWGTNEKLFF
>TRBV6-5|13|TRBJ2-1|TRBD1
CASRRQGFNEQFF
>TRBV7-2|14|TRBJ1-4|TRBD1
CASSLYRGSEKLFF
>TRBV19|15|TRBJ2-2|.
CASSLRRGDTGELFF
>TRBV30|13|TRBJ2-2|.
CAWSWGPAGELFF
>TRBV6-6|13|TRBJ2-6|.
CASTRDGANVLTF
>TRBV28|11|TRBJ1-2|.
CASSSRFTYTF
>TRBV9|16|TRBJ2-4|.
CASSEEEGLAKNIQYF
>TRBV9|17|TRBJ2-7|.
CASSKALGRQISYEQYF
>TRBV19|16|TRBJ2-4|TRBD1
CASVTRAGTAQNIQYF
>TRBV7-2|14|TRBJ1-6|.
CASSLAQGNSPLHF
>TRBV20-1|11|TRBJ2-1|.
CSARDDNEQFF
>TRBV7-8|13|TRBJ1-1|.
CASSLKEGTEAFF
>TRBV29-1|17|TRBJ2-5|TRBD1
CSVEDLWTGLFQETQYF
>TRBV5-1|14|TRBJ1-5|.
CASSSGQGDQPQHF
>TRBV7-2|15|TRBJ2-7|.
CASSLIGAPSYEQYF
>TRBV6-5|15|TRBJ1-2|.
CASSSPEAGADGYTF
>TRBV6-5|15|TRBJ1-2|TRBD1
CASSYAGGANYGYTF
>TRBV6-5|16|TRBJ1-1|.
CASSSGSWGMNTEAFF
>TRBV5-1|16|TRBJ1-4|.
CASSPLPGPTNEKLFF
>TRBV5-1|16|TRBJ2-1|TRBD2
CASSLVLAGVNNEQFF
>TRBV14|12|TRBJ2-7|.
CASSQYRYEQYF
>TRBV11-2|16|TRBJ1-2|.
CASSIAGTVSLYGYTF
>TRBV5-5|14|TRBJ1-2|.
CASSLPGTNYGYTF
>TRBV10-3|14|TRBJ2-2|.
CAINGATNTGELFF
>TRBV19|15|TRBJ2-3|TRBD2
CASTGLEAGTDTQYF
>TRBV7-2|14|TRBJ2-5|.
CASSLVTLGETQYF
>TRBV7-2|15|TRBJ2-7|TRBD2
CASSARSGGNYEQYF
>TRBV19|14|TRBJ1-1|.
CASSIRVRSTEAFF
>TRBV6-4|13|TRBJ1-1|.
CASSVQENTEAFF
>TRBV6-6|13|TRBJ2-7|.
CASRASGGNEQYF
>TRBV6-1|16|TRBJ2-3|.
CASSEGLGLFTDTQYF
>TRBV10-3|15|TRBJ1-2|TRBD1
CAISESPRQGYGYTF
>TRBV6-5|14|TRBJ1-6|.
CASSYYRETSPLHF
>TRBV18|15|TRBJ1-4|.
CASSPRPPRDEKLFF